These 11 T cell receptor beta chains came from one sample sequenced in a study of T cells in Graves' hyperthyroidism and ophthalmopathy. TCR beta CDR3 sequences were amplified from RNA transcripts. Initially, a first-round RT-PCR of the TCR CDR3 employed the HTBI primer set. TCRdb processed the multiplex PCR reads anew with MiXCR; each CDR3 protein has one entry. The profile shows about 350,000 distinct CDR3 sequences, roughly 14% of them singletons. The source material was blood. All receptors derive from a woman in her twenties or thirties with Graves' hyperthyroidism.

This clonotype occurred a few times. The chain combines TRBV10-1 with TRBJ2-3; TRBD2 aligns across 13 bases. Germline loops: CDR1 WNHNN, CDR2 SYGVQD (reference sequence). Trimming took 1 base from V and 7 from J; bases not matched to a gene: 5. There are 16 residues in the CDR3. This CDR3 reads CASSEWTSGSMYTQYF. Written as DNA, the CDR3 is TGCGCCAGCAGTGAGTGGACTAGCGGGAGTATGTATACGCAGTATTTT.

The V gene is TRBV5-1, the J gene TRBJ1-5, with D tentatively TRBD1 (5 bases). The CDR3 covers 13 residues. Looked up from germline, CDR1 is SGHRS and CDR2 is YFSETQ. V was clipped by 0 bases and J by 7 bases, with 8 bases between them. Here the CDR3 DNA reads TGCGCCAGCAGCTTGGAGGGGCCCCAGCCCCAGCATTTT. Protein product: CASSLEGPQPQHF.

The rearrangement uses TRBV12-3 or TRBV12-4 and TRBJ2-7; D might be TRBD2 (6 bases). The V and J ends lost 5 bases and 4 bases respectively, with 18 bases between them. The CDR3 loop spans 15 amino acids. The CDR3 loop reads CASSIARGLGYEQYF. Written as DNA, the CDR3 is TGTGCCAGCAGTATCGCGCGGGGCCTCGGGTACGAGCAGTACTTC.

In this sample, this clonotype turned up many times. The chain combines TRBV12-3 or TRBV12-4 with TRBJ2-5, with D unresolved. The CDR3 contains 14 residues. V dropped 1 base and J dropped 3 bases, with 9 bases sitting between them. The CDR3 loop reads CASSLGTVKETQYF. The CDR3 bases are TGTGCCAGCAGTTTAGGGACGGTGAAAGAGACCCAGTACTTC.

This clonotype was recorded many times. The genes are TRBV2 and TRBJ2-3, with TRBD1 identical over 7 bases. Germline CDR1 is SNHLY and CDR2 is FYNNEI. V shed 2 bases and J 9 bases; nucleotides not matched to a gene: 5. This CDR3 spans 13 amino acids. CDR3 DNA: TGTGCCAGCAGTGAATACAGGGGAAACACGCAGTATTTT. Translation gives CASSEYRGNTQYF.

The chain recombines TRBV20-1 with TRBJ2-1; D is undetermined. The germline V and J ends were trimmed by 0 bases and 6 bases, with 3 bases remaining between them. This CDR3 spans 11 amino acids. CDR1 and CDR2 (germline): DFQATT, SNEGSKA (reference sequence). In nucleotides, the CDR3 is TGCAGTGCTAGAGAAGGCAATGAGCAGTTCTTC. Its translation is CSAREGNEQFF.

This clonotype was counted a few times. The rearrangement uses TRBV30 and TRBJ2-1; D is unresolved. Trimming took 0 bases from V and 9 from J, leaving 6 bases between them. There are 11 residues in the CDR3. The V gene's germline CDR1 is GTSNPN and CDR2 SVGIG (reference sequence). Here the CDR3 reads CAWSVSTEQFF. The CDR3, as DNA: TGTGCCTGGAGTGTAAGCACTGAGCAGTTCTTC.

This clonotype has just a few counts. CDR3 bases: TGTGCCAGCAGCTTAGCCGGGACGGGCAATGAAAAACTGTTTTTT. Its translation is CASSLAGTGNEKLFF. This chain connects TRBV7-9 to TRBJ1-4; the D gene is possibly TRBD1 (5 bases). This CDR3 has 15 residues. Germline CDR1 is SEHNR and CDR2 is FQNEAQ (reference sequence). V was cut by 0 bases and J by 5 bases, with 10 bases left in between.

About this clonotype: One end of the junction fails to match germline, which may point to a read error. The CDR3 reads CATSSAFASYNEQSF. The CDR3, as DNA: TGTGCCACCAGTTCGGCGTTCGCTTCTTACAATGAGCAGTCCTTC. The rearrangement links TRBV24-1 to TRBJ2-1; D is undetermined. The V gene's germline CDR1 is KGHDR and CDR2 SFDVKD. The CDR3 has 15 amino acids.

This clonotype came up many times. The rearrangement links TRBV28 to TRBJ2-1, with TRBD2 matching over 8 bases. Germline V lookup: CDR1 MDHEN, CDR2 SYDVKM. J was trimmed by 7 bases and V by 6 bases; bases with no gene match: 11. This CDR3 is built from 15 residues. CDR3 nucleotides: TGTGCCAGCAGCCCAAGCGGGAGAGTAGCAAATGAGCAGTTCTTC. Protein: CASSPSGRVANEQFF.

This clonotype was counted at least ten times. This chain uses TRBV28 with TRBJ2-7, with D perhaps TRBD1 or TRBD2 (6 bases each). The length of the CDR3 is 16 residues. Germline values: CDR1 MDHEN, CDR2 SYDVKM. V was cut by 6 bases and J by 4 bases, with 22 bases left in between. Here the CDR3 reads CASSLTRGTHIYEQYF. The CDR3 DNA reads TGTGCCAGCAGCCTAACCCGGGGGACACACATATACGAGCAGTACTTC.